This T cell receptor (beta chain) was captured by sequencing in a study of sequential checkpoint blockade in melanoma. About the study: Both treatment sequences were followed by maintenance nivolumab. Twenty-two patients had matched tumor biopsies before treatment and at week 13 after nivolumab or ipilimumab alone.

The table came from immunoSEQ multiplex PCR; TCRdb's copy has only in-frame clones and leaves some out. The data contain roughly 6,100 clones, 21% of them seen just once; the ten biggest clones take up around 17%. Study-wide results and caveats: Patients with week-13 increases in T-cell fraction and clonality benefited about 30 times more often. Tumor T-cell fraction and clonality correlated with PD-L1 and CD8+ counts.

The sample holds a few counts of this clone. Its antigen remains unidentified. Treatment described: randomized to nivolumab then ipilimumab (arm A) or the reverse (arm B). The TCR originated in a human donor with melanoma. The input for sequencing was tumor tissue (inferred from file names), taken from a patient given nivolumab and ipilimumab in sequence.

The CDR3 DNA follows: TGTGCCAGCAGGTCATCCGGGACGCAGGGCAATCAGCCCCAGCATTTT. Translation gives CASRSSGTQGNQPQHF. This rearrangement joins TRBV6-8 to TRBJ1-5, with D possibly matching TRBD1 (5 bases). In germline, CDR1 is MNHGY, CDR2 SAAAGT. V was trimmed by 6 bases and J by 2 bases, leaving 17 bases between them. CDR3 length equals 16 residues.